This T cell receptor (beta chain) was retrieved from a study of shared clonotypes between healthy human individuals. Germline CDR1 is SNHLY and CDR2 is FYNNEI. With 6 bases clipped from V and 7 bases from J, the junction kept 8 bases outside the gene matches. The CDR3 covers 14 residues. Clones were sequenced by immunoSEQ multiplex PCR, and TCRdb holds only the in-frame ones, with some missing. The sample yields about 1 million clones, around 74% seen once. The receptor comes from a man aged 18 to 30 in good health. The specimen was memory CD4+ T cells sorted from blood. Specified subset: CD45RA-negative fraction. The chain couples TRBV2 to TRBJ1-1, with 10 bases identical to TRBD1. CDR3: CASRDRTGGYEAFF. The CDR3, as DNA: TGTGCCAGCAGAGACAGGACAGGGGGGTATGAAGCTTTCTTT.